These 27 T cell receptor beta chains share one sample of origin, sequenced in a study of blood T cell repertoires in COVID-19. Using immunoSEQ multiplex PCR, the repertoire was profiled, and TCRdb retains in-frame clones only, with some absent. In the table there are about 91,000 clones, about 80% of which are singletons. Sequencing input: peripheral blood. The source is a man aged 70-80 years with acute or convalescent COVID-19.

The sample holds one count of this clone. This chain joins TRBV6-5 and TRBJ2-1; 7 bases are a match to TRBD1. Germline values: CDR1 MNHEY, CDR2 SVGAGI. The CDR3 sequence is 12 residues long. V was clipped by 6 bases and J by 8 bases; unmatched bases: 4. CDR3 in DNA: TGTGCCAGCAGAAACCAGGGGGATGAGCAGTTCTTC. Its translation: CASRNQGDEQFF.

The V and J genes are TRBV14 and TRBJ1-4; unclear D gene. The CDR3 is made up of 14 amino acids. The V gene's germline CDR1 is SGHDN and CDR2 FVKESK. With 3 bases removed from V and 7 bases from J, the gap between germline ends came to 12 bases. CDR3 nucleotide sequence: TGTGCCAGCAGCCAGGACTTAACGGGTGAAAAACTGTTTTTT. Translated, it gives CASSQDLTGEKLFF.

The V gene is TRBV5-8, the J gene TRBJ1-4; D remains unclear. The CDR3 is 15 residues long. Deletions cut 0 bases from V and 0 bases from J, with 6 bases between. Germline V gene lookup returns CDR1 SGHTS and CDR2 YDEGEE. CDR3 DNA: TGTGCCAGCAGCTTGGGGGGAGCAACTAATGAAAAACTGTTTTTT. It yields the protein CASSLGGATNEKLFF.

V and J are TRBV27 and TRBJ2-3; D is possibly TRBD1 (5 bases). This CDR3 has 15 residues. The germline gives CDR1 MNHEY, CDR2 SMNVEV (reference sequence). V dropped 7 bases and J dropped 1 base, with 15 bases sitting between them. CDR3 protein: CASNLDSRRTDTQYF. The CDR3 DNA follows: TGTGCCAGCAATCTAGACAGTCGTCGCACAGATACGCAGTATTTT.

This chain links TRBV28 with TRBJ1-6; 9 nucleotides line up with TRBD1. CDR1 MDHEN and CDR2 SYDVKM come from the germline V gene. There are 15 residues in the CDR3. V lost 7 bases to trimming and J lost 7 bases; unmatched junction nucleotides: 8. The CDR3 DNA sequence: TGTGCCAGCAACCTGCGGGACAGGGTAAATTCACCCCTCCACTTT. Translated, it gives CASNLRDRVNSPLHF.

The chain joins TRBV2 to TRBJ2-5; D possibly corresponds to TRBD1 (6 bases). Germline V lookup: CDR1 SNHLY, CDR2 FYNNEI. This CDR3 is built from 13 residues. V was cut by 6 bases and J by 2 bases, with 10 bases left in between. The CDR3 protein is CASRRTEQETQYF. The CDR3 region has the DNA TGTGCCAGCAGGCGGACAGAACAAGAGACCCAGTACTTC.

This clone was counted a single time. The V and J genes are TRBV16 and TRBJ1-1; no firm D call. The V and J ends lost 4 bases and 0 bases respectively, with 12 bases between them. This CDR3 region has 15 residues. Germline CDR1 and CDR2: KGHSY and FQNENV. CDR3 sequence (DNA): TGTGCCAGCAGCCTTGCGGGGTCCATGAACACTGAAGCTTTCTTT. Translated: CASSLAGSMNTEAFF.

This chain joins TRBV7-3 and TRBJ1-1; D is unresolved. Germline values: CDR1 SGHTA, CDR2 FQGTGA. The length of the CDR3 is 13 residues. The germline V and J ends were trimmed by 1 base and 3 bases, with 6 bases remaining between them. The CDR3 reads CASSLKRDTEAFF. The CDR3 region has the DNA TGTGCCAGCAGCTTAAAACGGGACACTGAAGCTTTCTTT.

The chain joins TRBV6-5 to TRBJ1-2; D gene uncertain. Trimming left V 7 bases short and J 12 bases short, with 15 bases between. Germline values: CDR1 MNHEY, CDR2 SVGAGI. The CDR3 contains 11 residues. CDR3 nucleotides: TGTGCCAGCATCGAGCAGGTCATCCACACCTTC. It codes for CASIEQVIHTF.

The J gene is TRBJ1-5, the V gene TRBV7-9; D uncertain. The CDR3 consists of 15 residues. CDR1 and CDR2 from the germline V gene are SEHNR and FQNEAQ (reference sequence). The ends were cut back, 1 base at V and 4 bases at J, with 11 bases in the middle. The CDR3 reads CASSLGSVENQPQHF. CDR3 in DNA: TGTGCCAGCAGCTTAGGGAGTGTGGAGAATCAGCCCCAGCATTTT. The variable domain in full, completed from reference TRBV7-9 and TRBJ1-5, reads DTGVSQNPRHKITKRGQNVTFRCDPISEHNRLYWYRQTLGQGPEFLTYFQNEAQLEKSRLLSDRFSAERPKGSFSTLEIQRTEQGDSAMYLCASSLGSVENQPQHFGDGTRLSIL.

The sample holds a few counts of this clone. Distinct nucleotide sequences in the sample also encode this CDR3. The chain employs TRBV2 and TRBJ1-2; no clear D. CDR1 and CDR2 from the germline V gene are SNHLY and FYNNEI. The CDR3 runs to 13 residues. The V gene lost 2 bases and the J gene lost 4 bases, with 8 bases spanning the gap. CDR3 sequence: CASSESGFYGYTF. As DNA, the CDR3 is TGTGCCAGCAGTGAATCGGGGTTCTATGGCTACACCTTC.

This clone was counted a few times. The chain carries TRBV24-1 and TRBJ2-2; 11 bases match TRBD1. CDR3 length equals 16 residues. V shed 4 bases, J shed 3 bases, and the junction held 3 bases outside the gene matches. Germline V gene data show CDR1 as KGHDR and CDR2 as SFDVKD. DNA for the CDR3: TGTGCCACCAGTGAATGGGGACAGGGGGACACCGGGGAGCTGTTTTTT. Protein product: CATSEWGQGDTGELFF.

The rearrangement links TRBV5-3 to TRBJ1-4, with 9 bases that match TRBD1. TRBV5-3 is sorted into the ORF group, with uncertain function. V shed 3 bases, J shed 0 bases, and the junction held 9 bases outside the gene matches. The CDR3 has 18 residues. The DNA for the CDR3 is TGTGCCAGAAGCTGCCGGGACAGGGAAACAGCAACTAATGAAAAACTGTTTTTT. Its protein product is CARSCRDRETATNEKLFF.

In this sample, this clone turned up a few times. Other DNA sequences in the same sample also yield this CDR3. The chain recombines TRBV19 with TRBJ1-1; D remains unclear. The germline V gene has CDR1 LNHDA and CDR2 SQIVND (reference sequence). The CDR3 has 13 amino acids. The V end was cut by 6 bases, the J end by 0 bases, with 8 bases between. In DNA form, the CDR3 reads TGTGCCAGTAGGGGCGACATGAACACTGAAGCTTTCTTT. This sequence encodes CASRGDMNTEAFF.

The chain uses TRBV5-1 and TRBJ2-2, with 10 nucleotides matching TRBD1. Germline V lookup: CDR1 SGHRS, CDR2 YFSETQ. Trimming at V came to 0 bases and at J to 5 bases, leaving 1 base not matched to a gene. The CDR3 sequence is 15 residues long. The CDR3 spells CASSLVGQGTGELFF. The CDR3 region has the DNA TGCGCCAGCAGCTTGGTGGGACAGGGGACCGGGGAGCTGTTTTTT.

The chain carries TRBV7-9 and TRBJ2-2; no reliable D call. Trimming shortened V by 5 bases and J by 7 bases, and 11 bases separated the two germline ends. The CDR3 is made up of 13 amino acids. Germline loops: CDR1 SEHNR, CDR2 FQNEAQ (reference sequence). The CDR3 sequence: CASSPVPGGELFF. The CDR3 DNA is TGTGCCAGCAGCCCTGTACCCGGCGGGGAGCTGTTTTTT.

The rearrangement joins TRBV19 to TRBJ1-4; D gene unclear. CDR1 is LNHDA and CDR2 is SQIVND in the germline V gene (reference sequence). This CDR3 has 14 amino acids. With 4 bases removed from V and 8 bases from J, the gap between germline ends came to 14 bases. CDR3 in amino acids: CASSTEGPREKLFF. CDR3 coding DNA: TGTGCCAGTAGTACTGAGGGTCCACGGGAAAAACTGTTTTTT.

The rearrangement uses TRBV27 and TRBJ2-5; D is unresolved. The CDR3 has 14 amino acids. The germline gives CDR1 MNHEY, CDR2 SMNVEV (reference sequence). The V gene lost 5 bases and the J gene lost 2 bases, with 12 bases spanning the gap. CDR3 in amino acids: CASSPLARQETQYF. DNA for the CDR3: TGTGCCAGCAGTCCCCTCGCCAGGCAAGAGACCCAGTACTTC.

The CDR3 bases are TGCAGCGTTGAGGGACTGGGAGTATCGGCTAACTATGGCTACACCTTC. Its translation is CSVEGLGVSANYGYTF. The chain joins TRBV29-1 to TRBJ1-2; D perhaps matches TRBD1 (5 bases). Trimming stripped 3 bases from V and 0 bases from J, with 17 bases between. CDR3 length equals 16 residues. Germline CDR1 is SQVTM and CDR2 is ANQGSEA.

CDR3 sequence (DNA): TGTGCCAGCTCCCTTACCGGGACAGGGTCTCTAAACTATGGCTACACCTTC. Its protein is CASSLTGTGSLNYGYTF. The gene calls are TRBV18 and TRBJ1-2, with 9 bases that match TRBD1. Germline values: CDR1 KGHSH, CDR2 LQKENI. The CDR3 is 17 residues long. The junction had 13 bases not matched to a gene; V was cut back by 6 bases and J by 2 bases.

This chain uses TRBV18 with TRBJ2-1; D is unresolved. Germline V gene sequence: CDR1 KGHSH, CDR2 LQKENI. Trimming shortened V by 3 bases and J by 1 base, and 10 bases separated the two germline ends. The CDR3 totals 15 residues. DNA for the CDR3: TGTGCCAGCTCACCCGAGCGATCATCCTACAATGAGCAGTTCTTC. It encodes CASSPERSSYNEQFF.

The gene calls are TRBV6-1 and TRBJ1-4; 12 nucleotides agree with TRBD1. The CDR3 sequence is 15 residues long. Trimming at V came to 5 bases and at J to 8 bases, leaving 6 bases not matched to a gene. Germline V gene data show CDR1 as MNHNS and CDR2 as SASEGT. The CDR3 coding sequence is TGTGCCAGCAGTACTACCGGGACAGGGGGCGAAAAACTGTTTTTT. Protein sequence: CASSTTGTGGEKLFF.

This chain connects TRBV24-1 to TRBJ1-5; D uncertain. The CDR3 loop spans 14 amino acids. Trimming shortened V by 3 bases and J by 3 bases, and 8 bases separated the two germline ends. CDR1 is KGHDR, CDR2 SFDVKD, per germline. The CDR3, as DNA: TGTGCCACCAGTGATCGAGCTAACAATCAGCCCCAGCATTTT. As protein: CATSDRANNQPQHF.

The gene calls are TRBV7-9 and TRBJ2-7; TRBD1 aligns across 9 bases. There are 17 residues in the CDR3. After removal of 4 bases from V and 0 bases from J, the junction contained 10 bases not matched to a gene. Germline assignment: CDR1 SEHNR and CDR2 FQNEAQ (reference sequence). The CDR3 DNA reads TGTGCCAGCAGCTCCGGGACAGGGTTCAGACTCTCCTACGAGCAGTACTTC. This encodes CASSSGTGFRLSYEQYF.

The V gene is TRBV7-2, the J gene TRBJ2-2; TRBD2 agrees at 7 bases. CDR3 length equals 18 residues. Germline-derived CDR1 and CDR2 are SGHTA and FQGNSA. V trimming: 4 bases; J trimming: 4 bases; junction bases outside the gene matches: 15. CDR3 sequence (DNA): TGTGCCAGCAGCTCCCCCTTAGCGGGTCAAAGGGGCACCGGGGAGCTGTTTTTT. Translating it yields CASSSPLAGQRGTGELFF. Filled out from reference TRBV7-2 and TRBJ2-2, the complete variable domain reads GAGVSQSPSNKVTEKGKDVELRCDPISGHTALYWYRQSLGQGLEFLIYFQGNSAPDKSGLPSDRFSAERTGGSVSTLTIQRTQQEDSAVYLCASSSPLAGQRGTGELFFGEGSRLTVL.

This clone appeared a few times. This rearrangement joins TRBV10-1 to TRBJ2-3; tentatively, D is TRBD1 (5 bases). The ends were cut back, 3 bases at V and 4 bases at J, with 11 bases in the middle. Germline assignment: CDR1 WNHNN and CDR2 SYGVQD (reference sequence). The CDR3 has 14 amino acids. The CDR3 spells CASSERGASDTQYF. The CDR3 nucleotides are TGCGCCAGCAGTGAAAGGGGCGCCTCAGATACGCAGTATTTT.

The genes are TRBV3-1 (or the pseudogene TRBV3-2) and TRBJ1-3; D gene ambiguous. CDR1 and CDR2 from the germline V gene are LGHDT and YNNKEL (reference sequence). The length of the CDR3 is 15 residues. The germline V and J ends were trimmed by 2 bases and 1 base, with 9 bases remaining between them. The CDR3 spells CASSQMGASGNTIYF. The CDR3, as DNA: TGTGCCAGCAGCCAAATGGGAGCTTCTGGAAACACCATATATTTT.